The clone carrying this TCR beta chain was detected a few times. The antigen remains unidentified. Trimming shortened V by 8 bases and J by 1 base, and 11 bases separated the two germline ends. CDR1 MNHNS and CDR2 SASEGT come from the germline V gene. The CDR3 runs 13 residues. This sample was taken from a study of CD8 T cells in ankylosing spondylitis. Researchers built TCR beta libraries using quantitative 5'-RACE with molecular barcodes. TCRdb processed the 5' RACE reads anew with MiXCR; each CDR3 protein has one entry. Of 200,000 to 300,000 distinct CDR3 sequences in the sample, about 30% were seen once. Study-level points and caveats: It appeared that ankylosing spondylitis blood was characterized by a TCR beta motif of several highly homologous variants. Reactive arthritis synovial fluid and blood previously showed some of these motif variants. It was reported that disease-linked clones were significantly enriched in matched ankylosing spondylitis synovial fluid.

Input material: blood, either unsorted or a sorted T cell fraction (not recorded which). The source is a male donor with ankylosing spondylitis or in good health (not recorded which). The chain recombines TRBV6-1 with TRBJ2-5; D might be TRBD2 (5 bases). The CDR3 spells CASVGSLQETQYF. CDR3 in DNA: TGTGCCAGCGTGGGGAGCCTCCAAGAGACCCAGTACTTC.